This is a list of T cell receptor beta chains from one sample in a study of shared clonotypes between healthy human individuals. The assay was immunoSEQ multiplex PCR, and TCRdb's table has in-frame clones only and misses some. Here the sample spans some 1.5 million clones, around 98% being singletons. Material for sequencing was naive CD4+ T cells sorted from blood. The source of these receptors is a young man in good health. Each CDR3 is given with its conserved first and last residue. D genes are given only for firm matches. Rows give clone size only sometimes, using once, few, many, or a class for an expanded clone.

>13|TRBJ2-1|TRBV18|TRBD2|NA
CASSGTSGDEQFF
TGTGCCAGCTCGGGGACTAGCGGTGATGAGCAGTTCTTC
>13|TRBJ2-2|TRBV28|NA|NA
CASSLTNTGELFF
TGTGCCAGCAGTCTAACGAACACCGGGGAGCTGTTTTTT
>16|TRBJ2-3|TRBV10-1|TRBD1|NA
CASSEAGQGAADTQYF
TGCGCCAGCAGTGAAGCCGGGCAGGGGGCTGCAGATACGCAGTATTTT
>17|TRBJ2-6|TRBV5-1|NA|NA
CASSTAKGSNGANVLTF
TGCGCCAGCAGCACGGCGAAGGGGTCGAACGGGGCCAACGTCCTGACTTTC
>15|TRBJ2-7|TRBV7-2|TRBD2|NA
CASSSRLAGGYEQYF
TGTGCCAGCAGCTCCCGACTAGCGGGGGGCTACGAGCAGTACTTC
>13|TRBJ2-2|TRBV2|NA|NA
CASSEFFPGELFF
TGTGCCAGCAGTGAATTTTTTCCCGGGGAGCTGTTTTTT
>14|TRBJ2-7|TRBV15|NA|NA
CATSRAGTVYEQYF
TGTGCCACCAGCAGAGCAGGTACAGTTTACGAGCAGTACTTC
>14|TRBJ1-3|TRBV7-9|NA|NA
CASSTPGSGNTIYF
TGTGCCAGCAGCACCCCCGGGTCTGGAAACACCATATATTTT
>13|TRBJ2-1|TRBV7-9|NA|NA
CASSLNVANEQFF
TGTGCCAGCAGCTTAAATGTCGCTAATGAGCAGTTCTTC
>17|TRBJ2-1|TRBV5-1|TRBD2|NA
CASRENPTSGTYNEQFF
TGCGCCAGCAGGGAGAATCCCACTAGCGGGACCTACAATGAGCAGTTCTTC
>15|TRBJ1-2|TRBV18|NA|NA
CASSLNTDRNYGYTF
TGTGCCAGCTCACTAAATACCGACAGGAACTATGGCTACACCTTC
>16|TRBJ2-1|TRBV5-1|NA|NA
CASKMIGGTVYNEQFF
TGCGCCAGCAAGATGATAGGGGGAACGGTCTACAATGAGCAGTTCTTC
>19|TRBJ2-2|TRBV7-9|NA|NA
CASSSPERGGRIGTGELFF
TGTGCCAGCAGCTCCCCGGAAAGGGGTGGGAGGATCGGCACCGGGGAGCTGTTTTTT
>13|TRBJ2-7|TRBV27|TRBD1|NA
CASSLSGGYEQYF
TGTGCCAGCAGTTTGTCAGGGGGCTACGAGCAGTACTTC
>15|TRBJ2-7|TRBV11-3|NA|NA
CASSLSFREVDEQYF
TGTGCCAGCAGCTTAAGTTTCAGGGAAGTCGATGAGCAGTACTTC
>14|TRBJ2-1|TRBV6-1|NA|NA
CASLKGFSYNEQFF
TGTGCCAGCCTGAAGGGATTCTCCTACAATGAGCAGTTCTTC
>18|TRBJ2-1|TRBV18|TRBD1|NA
CASSLRQGGTSSYNEQFF
TGTGCCAGCTCTCTCCGACAGGGGGGCACGTCGTCCTACAATGAGCAGTTCTTC
>14|TRBJ1-4|TRBV7-8|NA|NA
CASSLEARYEKLFF
TGTGCCAGCAGCTTAGAGGCACGGTATGAAAAACTGTTTTTT
>15|TRBJ2-1|TRBV7-3|NA|NA
CASSSIRSSYNEQFF
TGTGCCAGCAGCTCTATCCGGAGCTCCTACAATGAGCAGTTCTTC
>15|TRBJ2-1|TRBV28|NA|NA
CASSLWSQRYIEQFF
TGTGCCAGCAGTTTATGGTCCCAACGCTACATTGAGCAGTTCTTC
>16|TRBJ2-3|TRBV9|NA|NA
CASSVGATGLTDTQYF
TGTGCCAGCAGCGTAGGGGCGACAGGTCTCACAGATACGCAGTATTTT
>16|TRBJ2-7|TRBV21-1|NA|once
CASSDVGLAGTYEQYF
TGTGCCAGCAGCGATGTGGGACTAGCGGGAACCTACGAGCAGTACTTC
>14|TRBJ2-7|TRBV2|NA|once
CASSDQGTSYEQYF
TGTGCCAGCAGTGACCAGGGTACCAGCTACGAGCAGTACTTC
>15|TRBJ1-2|TRBV19|NA|NA
CASSPTGRLLYGYTF
TGTGCCAGTAGTCCCACCGGACGGCTCCTCTATGGCTACACCTTC
>14|TRBJ2-7|TRBV6-5|NA|NA
CASSFGRGAYEQYF
TGTGCCAGCAGTTTTGGCAGGGGGGCCTACGAGCAGTACTTC
>17|TRBJ2-7|TRBV14|TRBD2|NA
CASSGAGPGAGGYEQYF
TGTGCCAGCAGCGGCGCGGGGCCGGGAGCGGGAGGTTACGAGCAGTACTTC
>14|TRBJ2-2|TRBV19|NA|once
CASSNAGDTRELFF
TGTGCCAGTAGTAATGCAGGGGACACCAGGGAGCTGTTTTTT
>16|TRBJ2-7|TRBV6-6|NA|NA
CASSSRRGWANYEQYF
TGTGCCAGCAGTTCTAGGAGAGGGTGGGCGAACTACGAGCAGTACTTC
>16|TRBJ2-7|TRBV18|TRBD2|NA
CASSPRGAGGSHEQYF
TGTGCCAGCTCACCACGAGGAGCGGGAGGGTCCCACGAGCAGTACTTC
>16|TRBJ2-7|TRBV4-3|TRBD2|NA
CASSQGLPGGVYEQYF
TGCGCCAGCAGCCAAGGTTTGCCGGGAGGGGTATACGAGCAGTACTTC
>14|TRBJ2-1|TRBV19|TRBD1|once
CASSIVQGAGEQFF
TGTGCCAGTAGTATAGTACAGGGGGCAGGTGAGCAGTTCTTC
>14|TRBJ2-7|TRBV29-1|NA|NA
CSVLSGQGAYEQYF
TGCAGCGTTTTGAGCGGGCAGGGGGCCTACGAGCAGTACTTC
>14|TRBJ2-3|TRBV6-5|NA|NA
CASRVLANTDTQYF
TGTGCCAGCAGAGTCCTAGCGAACACAGATACGCAGTATTTT
>15|TRBJ2-5|TRBV11-2|TRBD1|NA
CASSLGSGGQETQYF
TGTGCCAGCAGCTTAGGGTCAGGGGGCCAAGAGACCCAGTACTTC
>15|TRBJ2-2|TRBV9|NA|NA
CASTPGVGNTGELFF
TGTGCCAGCACCCCAGGGGTGGGAAACACCGGGGAGCTGTTTTTT
>16|TRBJ1-1|TRBV7-8|NA|once
CASSSVLQTENTEAFF
TGTGCCAGCAGCTCCGTTCTTCAGACAGAGAACACTGAAGCTTTCTTT
>14|TRBJ2-1|TRBV28|NA|NA
CASRWGTDYNEQFF
TGTGCCAGCAGATGGGGGACGGACTACAATGAGCAGTTCTTC
>14|TRBJ1-1|TRBV5-4|NA|NA
CASSLNPENTEAFF
TGTGCCAGCAGCTTGAACCCCGAGAACACTGAAGCTTTCTTT
>14|TRBJ1-1|TRBV15|TRBD1|NA
CATSSLDRDTEAFF
TGTGCCACCAGCTCTTTGGACAGGGACACTGAAGCTTTCTTT
>15|TRBJ2-7|TRBV2|TRBD1|once
CASSPLQGTPYEQYF
TGTGCCAGCAGTCCTCTACAGGGGACCCCCTACGAGCAGTACTTC
>15|TRBJ2-3|TRBV5-1|TRBD2|NA
CASSFPSGSTDTQYF
TGCGCCAGCAGCTTCCCTAGCGGGAGCACAGATACGCAGTATTTT
>15|TRBJ1-1|TRBV4-1|NA|NA
CASSQGRTMNTEAFF
TGCGCCAGCAGCCAGGGGCGGACAATGAACACTGAAGCTTTCTTT
>15|TRBJ2-7|TRBV19|NA|NA
CASSQGQGLANEQYF
TGTGCCAGTAGTCAGGGACAGGGACTAGCGAACGAGCAGTACTTC
>16|TRBJ2-1|TRBV15|TRBD2|NA
CATSRDWLAGGSEQFF
TGTGCCACCAGCAGAGATTGGCTAGCGGGAGGTAGTGAGCAGTTCTTC
>13|TRBJ2-2|TRBV11-3|NA|NA
CASSIINTGELFF
TGTGCCAGCAGCATTATCAACACCGGGGAGCTGTTTTTT
>17|TRBJ2-7|TRBV11-1|TRBD2|NA
CASSLWEGGQSSYEQYF
TGTGCCAGCAGCTTATGGGAGGGAGGGCAGAGCTCCTACGAGCAGTACTTC
>14|TRBJ1-5|TRBV29-1|NA|NA
CSVVLGPSNQPQHF
TGCAGCGTTGTTCTGGGTCCCAGCAATCAGCCCCAGCATTTT
>14|TRBJ2-5|TRBV19|TRBD1|NA
CASSHRDSQETQYF
TGTGCCAGTAGTCACCGGGACAGTCAAGAGACCCAGTACTTC
>16|TRBJ2-5|TRBV29-1|NA|NA
CSVEDRLTSMEETQYF
TGCAGCGTTGAAGATCGGCTCACATCTATGGAGGAGACCCAGTACTTC
>11|TRBJ2-2|TRBV7-2|NA|once
CASSFAQLLFF
TGTGCCAGCAGCTTCGCCCAATTGCTGTTTTTT
>14|TRBJ2-7|TRBV28|NA|once
CASSLPRALDEQYF
TGTGCCAGCAGTTTACCCCGCGCCCTGGATGAGCAGTACTTC
>11|TRBJ1-1|TRBV19|NA|NA
CASSVNTEAFF
TGTGCCAGTAGTGTGAACACTGAAGCTTTCTTT
>16|TRBJ2-7|TRBV19|TRBD2|NA
CASSIVGTSGSYEQYF
TGTGCCAGTAGTATAGTTGGGACTAGCGGGAGCTACGAGCAGTACTTC
>13|TRBJ2-7|TRBV6-5|NA|NA
CASQAGTYYEQYF
TGTGCCAGCCAGGCGGGCACCTACTACGAGCAGTACTTC
>15|TRBJ2-3|TRBV5-1|NA|NA
CASSLLAYQADTQYF
TGCGCCAGCAGCTTGCTAGCCTATCAGGCAGATACGCAGTATTTT
>11|TRBJ1-1|TRBV6-6|NA|NA
CASSYSDGAFF
TGTGCCAGCAGTTACTCAGACGGGGCTTTCTTT
>11|TRBJ2-5|TRBV13|NA|NA
CASFQQETQYF
TGTGCCAGCTTCCAACAAGAGACCCAGTACTTC
>12|TRBJ2-5|TRBV2|NA|NA
CASGTDQETQYF
TGTGCCAGCGGGACGGATCAAGAGACCCAGTACTTC
>17|TRBJ2-6|TRBV4-3|NA|NA
CASSQEQGRSGANVLTF
TGCGCCAGCAGCCAAGAACAGGGTCGCTCTGGGGCCAACGTCCTGACTTTC
>21|TRBJ1-3|TRBV15|NA|NA
CATRGLGTSAGRKSSGNTIYF
TGTGCCACCAGAGGACTGGGAACCTCGGCAGGGCGAAAAAGCTCTGGAAACACCATATATTTT